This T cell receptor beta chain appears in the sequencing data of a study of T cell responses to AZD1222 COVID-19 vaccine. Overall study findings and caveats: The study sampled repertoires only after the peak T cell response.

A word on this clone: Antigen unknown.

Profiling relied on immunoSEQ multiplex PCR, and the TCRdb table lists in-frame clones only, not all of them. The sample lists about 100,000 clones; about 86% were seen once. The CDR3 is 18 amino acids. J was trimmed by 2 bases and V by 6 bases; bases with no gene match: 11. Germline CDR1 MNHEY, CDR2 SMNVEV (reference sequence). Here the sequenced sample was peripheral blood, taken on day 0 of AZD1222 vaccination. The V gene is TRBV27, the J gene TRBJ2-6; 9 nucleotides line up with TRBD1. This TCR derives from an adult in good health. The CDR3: CASSSTGTGSPGANVLTF. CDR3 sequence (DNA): TGTGCCAGCAGCTCTACCGGGACAGGGTCTCCTGGGGCCAACGTCCTGACTTTC.